This T cell receptor (beta chain) was recorded in a study of T cell changes during pregnancy in multiple sclerosis. Measured with immunoSEQ multiplex PCR; TCRdb has only the in-frame clones, and not every one. This table has tens of thousands of clones, about nine tenths appearing once. Germline lookup yields CDR1 SGHTS and CDR2 YDEGEE. The CDR3 has 12 residues. After removal of 4 bases from V and 7 bases from J, the junction contained 1 base not matched to a gene. The sequence was obtained from a female donor with multiple sclerosis, enrolled in a pregnancy study. The chain carries TRBV5-8 and TRBJ1-1; 10 nucleotides match TRBD1. Material: peripheral blood, obtained in the third trimester of pregnancy. CDR3 coding DNA: TGTGCCAGCAGCAGGGACAGGGGTGAAGCTTTCTTT. Protein product: CASSRDRGEAFF. Combining the CDR3 with reference TRBV5-8 and TRBJ1-1 gives the whole variable domain EAGVTQSPTHLIKTRGQQATLRCSPISGHTSVYWYQQALGLGLQFLLWYDEGEERNRGNFPPRFSGRQFPNYSSELNVNALELEDSALYLCASSRDRGEAFFGQGTRLTVV.